These 25 T cell receptor beta chains were all obtained from the same sample, sequenced in a study of shared clonotypes between healthy human individuals. Profiling relied on immunoSEQ multiplex PCR, and the TCRdb table lists in-frame clones only, not all of them. The sample gives under 2,500,000 clones, 90% to 97% of which show up once; 0.1% to 0.15% is in the top ten. The sample was naive CD4+ T cells sorted from blood. Subset meaning: CD45RA+ positively selected. These receptors were taken from a man aged 18-30 years in good health.

Comments on this clone: This CDR3 is also generated by other DNA sequences in the sample. This sequence joins TRBV2 and TRBJ2-1; TRBD2 matches 9 bases. Germline CDR1 SNHLY, CDR2 FYNNEI. Unmatched junction bases numbered 4, after V lost 3 bases and J lost 7 bases. This CDR3 contains 14 residues. The chain's CDR3 is CASSEGLAGNEQFF. CDR3 nucleotides: TGTGCCAGCAGTGAGGGACTAGCCGGAAATGAGCAGTTCTTC.

On this clone: Additional DNA sequences in this sample encode the identical CDR3. The CDR3 coding sequence is TGTGCCAGCAGCAGGGACAGGCTGAACACTGAAGCTTTCTTT. Encoded protein: CASSRDRLNTEAFF. The V gene is TRBV2, the J gene TRBJ1-1; the match to TRBD1 covers 8 bases. Germline loops: CDR1 SNHLY, CDR2 FYNNEI. The V and J ends lost 6 bases and 0 bases, in that order; junction bases with no gene match: 3. There are 14 residues in the CDR3.

The V gene is TRBV11-2, the J gene TRBJ2-6; 12 bases match TRBD1. Germline CDR1 and CDR2: SGHAT and FQNNGV. The CDR3 consists of 19 residues. With 5 bases clipped from V and 4 bases from J, the junction kept 12 bases outside the gene matches. CDR3 bases: TGTGCCAGCAGCCCCCGGAGGGACAGGGGGCGCTTAGGGGCCAACGTCCTGACTTTC. Amino acids: CASSPRRDRGRLGANVLTF.

This clone was recorded once. The chain's CDR3 is CAISEGGQGMDEQYF. The CDR3 DNA follows: TGTGCCATCAGTGAGGGGGGACAGGGGATGGACGAGCAGTACTTC. The genes are TRBV10-3 and TRBJ2-7, with 10 bases lining up with TRBD1. V lost 2 bases to trimming and J lost 5 bases; unmatched junction nucleotides: 6. The CDR3 consists of 15 residues. Germline CDR1 ENHRY, CDR2 SYGVKD.

V and J are TRBV2 and TRBJ1-2, with D possibly TRBD1 on 6 matching bases. V was clipped by 0 bases and J by 8 bases, with 19 bases between them. This CDR3 contains 16 residues. Germline lookup yields CDR1 SNHLY and CDR2 FYNNEI. The CDR3 here is CASSEAQTGESGGYTF. CDR3 DNA sequence: TGTGCCAGCAGTGAAGCCCAGACAGGAGAGAGTGGGGGCTACACCTTC.

The chain joins TRBV6-1 to TRBJ1-5; D ambiguous. Per germline, CDR1 MNHNS and CDR2 SASEGT. V was pared by 0 bases and J by 8 bases, with 11 bases between. The CDR3 consists of 14 residues. In DNA, the CDR3 is TGTGCCAGCAGTGAAGCGCGAGGCTGGGAGCCCCAGCATTTT. It translates to CASSEARGWEPQHF.

As DNA, the CDR3 is TGTGCCAGCAGCCTGTGGGGGGGCGGCAATCAGCCCCAGCATTTT. This gives the protein CASSLWGGGNQPQHF. The V call is TRBV27, the J call TRBJ1-5, with D possibly being TRBD1 (6 bases). Trimming removed 6 bases at V and 2 bases at J, with 14 bases between. Germline values: CDR1 MNHEY, CDR2 SMNVEV (reference sequence). This CDR3 comprises 15 residues.

The rearrangement uses TRBV10-1 and TRBJ2-1; D gene unclear. The CDR3 consists of 10 residues. The germline V gene has CDR1 WNHNN and CDR2 SYGVQD (reference sequence). V was clipped by 7 bases and J by 11 bases, with 9 bases between them. The CDR3 loop is CASIQNKQFF. The CDR3 DNA reads TGCGCCAGCATTCAGAATAAGCAGTTCTTC.

In its sample, this clone was seen once. The chain employs TRBV2 and TRBJ2-7; D remains ambiguous. This CDR3 has 14 amino acids. CDR1 SNHLY and CDR2 FYNNEI come from the germline V gene. Trimming shortened V by 6 bases and J by 3 bases, and 15 bases separated the two germline ends. CDR3 DNA sequence: TGTGCCAGCAGGTACCAAACAGAGATCTACGAGCAGTACTTC. Amino acids: CASRYQTEIYEQYF. Looking up the rest from reference TRBV2 and TRBJ2-7 gives the full variable domain: EPEVTQTPSHQVTQMGQEVILRCVPISNHLYFYWYRQILGQKVEFLVSFYNNEISEKSEIFDDQFSVERPDGSNFTLKIRSTKLEDSAMYFCASRYQTEIYEQYFGPGTRLTVT.

This rearrangement joins TRBV6-5 to TRBJ2-5; TRBD2 agrees at 9 bases. CDR1 MNHEY and CDR2 SVGAGI come from the germline V gene. This CDR3 comprises 12 residues. The ends lost 8 bases at V and 3 bases at J; junction bases unmatched: 1. The CDR3 is CASAGGKETQYF. The CDR3 bases are TGTGCCAGCGCGGGAGGGAAAGAGACCCAGTACTTC.

The genes are TRBV4-1 and TRBJ2-3, with D uncertain. V was clipped by 0 bases and J by 5 bases, with 12 bases between them. The V gene's germline CDR1 is MGHRA and CDR2 YSYEKL. CDR3 length: 15 residues. CDR3 sequence (DNA): TGCGCCAGCAGCCAAGATAGGCCCCCCGGAGATACGCAGTATTTT. Protein: CASSQDRPPGDTQYF.

The CDR3 protein is CATGQTPYEQYF. The DNA for the CDR3 is TGTGCCACCGGACAAACCCCCTACGAGCAGTACTTC. The chain is built from TRBV19 and TRBJ2-7, with D tentatively TRBD1 (5 bases). Per germline, CDR1 LNHDA and CDR2 SQIVND (reference sequence). V was pared by 10 bases and J by 2 bases, with 12 bases between. This CDR3 is 12 amino acids long.

The V and J genes are TRBV19 and TRBJ1-2, with 8 bases fitting TRBD1. Per germline, CDR1 LNHDA and CDR2 SQIVND (reference sequence). The V segment lost 9 bases and the J segment 0 bases; nucleotides outside the gene matches: 9. The CDR3 is 15 amino acids. This chain's CDR3 is CASRGQGEANYGYTF. In nucleotides, the CDR3 is TGTGCCAGCCGAGGACAGGGTGAGGCTAACTATGGCTACACCTTC.

In the case of this clone: The same CDR3 can be traced to other DNA sequences in this sample. The gene calls are TRBV2 and TRBJ2-7; D unresolved. V was pared by 6 bases and J by 4 bases, with 7 bases between. CDR3 length equals 11 residues. Looked up from germline, CDR1 is SNHLY and CDR2 is FYNNEI. The CDR3 sequence is CASSLSYEQYF. The CDR3 bases are TGTGCCAGCAGCCTGAGTTACGAGCAGTACTTC.

The chain uses TRBV21-1 and TRBJ2-7; the table calls TRBD2, which could not be checked here. TRBV21-1 is designated a pseudogene. The CDR3 spans 15 residues. CDR3 sequence (DNA): TGTGCCAGCAGCAAAGAACGGGACTGGCGATACGAGCAGTACTTC. It is translated as CASSKERDWRYEQYF.

The chain combines TRBV28 with TRBJ1-1; tentatively, D is TRBD1 (6 bases). The germline V and J ends were trimmed by 6 bases and 1 base, with 15 bases remaining between them. The germline CDR1 and CDR2 sequences are MDHEN and SYDVKM. The CDR3 consists of 15 residues. The CDR3 loop reads CASSPTGLGNTEAFF. CDR3 bases: TGTGCCAGCAGCCCCACAGGGCTGGGGAACACTGAAGCTTTCTTT.

This clone came up once. This chain joins TRBV7-2 and TRBJ2-1; D may match TRBD1 or TRBD2 (7 bases each). This CDR3 is 18 amino acids long. The germline V gene has CDR1 SGHTA and CDR2 FQGNSA. V was shortened by 2 bases and J by 0 bases, with 17 bases between the two germline ends. DNA for the CDR3: TGTGCCAGCAGCTTACAGGGGGGGTACCGAAGCTCCTACAATGAGCAGTTCTTC. This gives the protein CASSLQGGYRSSYNEQFF.

As regards this clone: At the DNA level, this CDR3 is encoded by other sequences in the same sample as well. The chain uses TRBV6-1 and TRBJ2-7; D is unclear. V gave up 3 bases and J gave up 4 bases, with 10 bases separating them. Germline-derived CDR1 and CDR2 are MNHNS and SASEGT. The CDR3 has 13 amino acids. In DNA, the CDR3 is TGTGCCAGCAGTGAGGCCAGTCCATACGAGCAGTACTTC. Protein product: CASSEASPYEQYF.

In this sample, this clone turned up a few times. This rearrangement joins TRBV6-5 to TRBJ1-6; D not certain. The V gene lost 9 bases and the J gene lost 5 bases, with 11 bases spanning the gap. CDR1 MNHEY and CDR2 SVGAGI come from the germline V gene. This CDR3 has 13 residues. CDR3 DNA: TGTGCCAGTGCAGGACGGGATAATTCACCCCTCCACTTT. Protein product: CASAGRDNSPLHF.

This sequence joins TRBV4-2 and TRBJ2-1; 13 nucleotides match TRBD2. V dropped 4 bases and J dropped 8; count of bases not matched to a gene: 8. This CDR3 is 16 amino acids long. In germline, CDR1 is LGHNA, CDR2 YNFKEQ. CDR3 protein: CASSRGQGLAGDEQFF. The CDR3 coding sequence is TGTGCCAGCAGCCGAGGACAAGGACTAGCGGGAGATGAGCAGTTCTTC.

A note on this clone: The sample holds other DNA sequences that translate to the same CDR3. J is TRBJ2-2 and V is TRBV6-5; no clear D. The CDR3 has 13 residues. V was pared by 2 bases and J by 1 base, with 2 bases between. In germline, CDR1 is MNHEY, CDR2 SVGAGI. The CDR3 loop reads CASSYQNTGELFF. CDR3 nucleotides: TGTGCCAGCAGTTACCAGAACACCGGGGAGCTGTTTTTT.

The chain employs TRBV19 and TRBJ2-7; 9 bases match TRBD1. The CDR3 covers 15 residues. Germline values: CDR1 LNHDA, CDR2 SQIVND (reference sequence). V dropped 5 bases and J dropped 3; count of bases not matched to a gene: 8. CDR3 nucleotides: TGTGCCAGTAGTCGACAGGGGGACTCCTACTACGAGCAGTACTTC. Its protein product is CASSRQGDSYYEQYF.

The V gene is TRBV6-6, the J gene TRBJ2-7, with D possibly being TRBD1 (6 bases). CDR3 length: 14 residues. The germline V gene encodes CDR1 MNHNY and CDR2 SVGAGI (reference sequence). Trimming stripped 5 bases from V and 2 bases from J, with 13 bases between. For the CDR3, the DNA is TGTGCCAGCAGTCTGACAGGTGGGGCCTACGAGCAGTACTTC. Residues: CASSLTGGAYEQYF.

This clone turned up a few times. This chain links TRBV9 with TRBJ1-2, with D unresolved. V gave up 4 bases and J gave up 7 bases, with 17 bases separating them. CDR1 SGDLS and CDR2 YYNGEE come from the germline V gene. This CDR3 is 14 amino acids long. CDR3 protein: CASSPRTAGGGYTF. The DNA for the CDR3 is TGTGCCAGCAGCCCGAGGACCGCTGGCGGTGGCTACACCTTC.

This sequence joins TRBV28 and TRBJ1-2; D gene unclear. The germline V gene encodes CDR1 MDHEN and CDR2 SYDVKM. V lost 8 bases and J 4 bases, leaving 11 bases between the germline ends. The length of the CDR3 is 12 residues. The DNA for the CDR3 is TGTGCCAGCGGAGGAACGGCCTATGGCTACACCTTC. Translating gives CASGGTAYGYTF.